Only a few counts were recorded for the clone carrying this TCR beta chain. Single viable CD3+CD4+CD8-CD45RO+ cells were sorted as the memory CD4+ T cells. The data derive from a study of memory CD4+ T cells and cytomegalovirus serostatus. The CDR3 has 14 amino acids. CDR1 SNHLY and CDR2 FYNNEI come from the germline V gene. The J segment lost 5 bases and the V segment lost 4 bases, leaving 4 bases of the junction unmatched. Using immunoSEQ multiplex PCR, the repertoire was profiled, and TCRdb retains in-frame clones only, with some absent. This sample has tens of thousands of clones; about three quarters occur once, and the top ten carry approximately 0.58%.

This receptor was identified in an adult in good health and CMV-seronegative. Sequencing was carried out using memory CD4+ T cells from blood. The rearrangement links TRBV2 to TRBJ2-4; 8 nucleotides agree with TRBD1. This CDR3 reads CASSVQGAENIQYF. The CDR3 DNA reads TGTGCCAGCAGTGTCCAGGGGGCCGAAAACATTCAGTACTTC.